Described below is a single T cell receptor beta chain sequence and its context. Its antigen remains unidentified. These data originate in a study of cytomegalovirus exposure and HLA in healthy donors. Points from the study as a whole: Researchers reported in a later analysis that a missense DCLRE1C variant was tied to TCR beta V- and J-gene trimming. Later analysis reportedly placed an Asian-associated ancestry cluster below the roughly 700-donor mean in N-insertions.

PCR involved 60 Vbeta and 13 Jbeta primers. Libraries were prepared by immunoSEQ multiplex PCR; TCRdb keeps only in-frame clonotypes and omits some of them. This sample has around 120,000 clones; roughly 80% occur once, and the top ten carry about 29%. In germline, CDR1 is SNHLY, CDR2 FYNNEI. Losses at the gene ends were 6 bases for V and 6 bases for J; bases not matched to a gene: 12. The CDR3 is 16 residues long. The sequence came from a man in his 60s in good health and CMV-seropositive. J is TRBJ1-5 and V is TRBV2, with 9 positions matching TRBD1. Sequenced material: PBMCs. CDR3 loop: CASRVDRGGLGQPQHF. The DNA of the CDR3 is TGTGCCAGCAGGGTGGACAGGGGAGGATTAGGTCAGCCCCAGCATTTT.